Listed below are T cell receptor beta chains from one sample, sequenced in a study of CD8+ T cells in alopecia areata. Libraries were prepared by immunoSEQ multiplex PCR; TCRdb keeps only in-frame clonotypes and omits some of them. The table lists fewer than 150,000 clones, approximately 51% of them singletons. Sequencing was performed on CD4+ T cells sorted from blood, taken at week 24, from a patient treated with tofacitinib. The receptor set was obtained from a human donor with alopecia areata. Each CDR3 is given with its conserved first and last residue. Fields, in order: V gene, CDR3 protein.

v_gene: TRBV29-1; CDR3aa: CSVTTRRGWVSDTEAFF
v_gene: TRBV29-1; CDR3aa: CSVTSGSWEQYF
v_gene: TRBV15; CDR3aa: CATSRDAQQTYEQYF
v_gene: TRBV12-5; CDR3aa: CASGSGTGPDTQYF
v_gene: TRBV11-3; CDR3aa: CASSLEQTGGPYEQYF
v_gene: TRBV30; CDR3aa: CAWSSNYGYTF
v_gene: TRBV30; CDR3aa: CAWSTGVWGYTF
v_gene: TRBV30; CDR3aa: CAWDRGPFEQYF
v_gene: TRBV5-1; CDR3aa: CASSRERGSLTYEQYF
v_gene: TRBV7-9; CDR3aa: CASSVDRGPNYGYTF
v_gene: TRBV5-1; CDR3aa: CASSLQGPSGGEAFF
v_gene: TRBV23-1; CDR3aa: CASRDGADTQYF
v_gene: TRBV27; CDR3aa: CASSTTGGVETQYF
v_gene: TRBV18; CDR3aa: CASSPPNKETQYF
v_gene: TRBV30; CDR3aa: CAWTGGFNEKLFF
v_gene: TRBV7-9; CDR3aa: CASNPSGGLADTQYF
v_gene: TRBV6-6; CDR3aa: CASSLTGELFF
v_gene: TRBV6-5; CDR3aa: CASSGQGAGNEQFF
v_gene: TRBV10-3; CDR3aa: CAISVNSGQETQYF
v_gene: TRBV7-2; CDR3aa: CASSLSGYTYEQYF
v_gene: TRBV5-6; CDR3aa: CASSLSGAKNIQYF
v_gene: TRBV7-9; CDR3aa: CASSLQGGNTEAFF
v_gene: TRBV6-5; CDR3aa: CASSYDVKEYNEQFF
v_gene: TRBV4-2; CDR3aa: CASSQRTRSDTQYF
v_gene: TRBV10-3; CDR3aa: CAAQGVGTDTQYF
v_gene: TRBV23-1; CDR3aa: CASSQSPRDRGWDTEAFF
v_gene: TRBV30; CDR3aa: CAWSGIRQGGYTF
v_gene: TRBV2; CDR3aa: CASSSTPSVGDGYGYTF
v_gene: TRBV4-2; CDR3aa: CASSQDRDSYEQYF
v_gene: TRBV5-1; CDR3aa: CASSLGRTYGSYSPLHF
v_gene: TRBV18; CDR3aa: CASSPPAAVYEQYF
v_gene: TRBV20-1; CDR3aa: CSAKEVGGYTF
v_gene: TRBV7-2; CDR3aa: CASSLGALAGMETQYF
v_gene: TRBV5-6; CDR3aa: CASTTNVEETQYF
v_gene: TRBV7-9; CDR3aa: CASSLAPPEVGETQYF
v_gene: TRBV7-2; CDR3aa: CASSLGGSTLGETQYF
v_gene: TRBV15; CDR3aa: CATSSLTGLKGRGPYNSPLHF
v_gene: TRBV6-5; CDR3aa: CASSYSTGGLGEKLFF
v_gene: TRBV6-5; CDR3aa: CASRGPGQTYEQYF
v_gene: TRBV2; CDR3aa: CASSQGAASGANVLTF
v_gene: TRBV7-2; CDR3aa: CASSAHFWRGEETQYF
v_gene: TRBV7-9; CDR3aa: CASSQTADTQYF
v_gene: TRBV7-2; CDR3aa: CASSPRLAGAGEQYF
v_gene: TRBV2; CDR3aa: CASSPTGTGELFF
v_gene: TRBV7-9; CDR3aa: CASSRWTADHEQYF
v_gene: TRBV7-9; CDR3aa: CASFPVGASGSPLHF
v_gene: TRBV28; CDR3aa: CASSPPGLGSPLHF
v_gene: TRBV29-1; CDR3aa: CSVAGDRGPNTEAFF
v_gene: TRBV30; CDR3aa: CAWSVLAVYNEQFF
v_gene: TRBV29-1; CDR3aa: CSVDGGKTGETQYF
v_gene: TRBV19; CDR3aa: CASSMWGSGGPSNTEAFF
v_gene: TRBV6-6; CDR3aa: CASSYDRYNEQFF
v_gene: TRBV7-9; CDR3aa: CASSHGQVGYTF
v_gene: TRBV10-3; CDR3aa: CAIKQQVSPDTQYF
v_gene: TRBV5-1; CDR3aa: CASSLGNMRIYGYTF
v_gene: TRBV2; CDR3aa: CASRIQGVDGYTF
v_gene: TRBV4-2; CDR3aa: CASSQSGQGIYEQYF
v_gene: TRBV18; CDR3aa: CASSPPWDAETQYF